The rows below give T cell receptor beta chains drawn from one sample of a study of cytomegalovirus exposure and HLA in healthy donors. Method: immunoSEQ multiplex PCR; TCRdb's copy keeps in-frame clones and lacks some. Of approximately 200,000 clones in the sample, roughly 78% are singletons; the top ten hold approximately 4.4%. Sequenced sample: PBMCs. Source of these receptors: a woman in her 30s in good health and CMV-seropositive. Each CDR3 is given with its conserved first and last residue. D genes are given only for firm matches. Size is omitted from some rows. Given values are once, few, many or a class for expanded clones.

J gene,V gene,clone size,D gene,CDR3 DNA,CDR3 protein
TRBJ2-2,TRBV5-5,NA,NA,TGTGCCAGCAGCTTGGTAGGGGGAAGCACCGGGGAGCTGTTTTTT,CASSLVGGSTGELFF
TRBJ2-3,TRBV11-2,NA,TRBD2,TGTGCCAGCAGCTTAGGAGGGAGGGTACTTACAGATACGCAGTATTTT,CASSLGGRVLTDTQYF
TRBJ1-2,TRBV5-5,NA,NA,TGTGCCAGCAGCTTATTCAGGAACTATGGCTACACCTTC,CASSLFRNYGYTF
TRBJ2-1,TRBV27,few,TRBD1,TGTGCCAGCAGTACCAGTGGGGCGACAGGGGGCTCCTACAATGAGCAGTTCTTC,CASSTSGATGGSYNEQFF
TRBJ1-3,TRBV5-5,NA,NA,TGTGCCAGCAGCCGGGACAACGGGAACACCATATATTTT,CASSRDNGNTIYF
TRBJ2-7,TRBV7-2,NA,NA,TGTGCCAGCAGCTTCAACTCCTACGAGCAGTACTTC,CASSFNSYEQYF
TRBJ2-7,TRBV29-1,NA,TRBD1,TGCAGCGTCCTAATCAGGGGGATGTACTCCTACGAGCAGTACTTC,CSVLIRGMYSYEQYF
TRBJ2-1,TRBV5-4,NA,TRBD1,TGTGCCAGCAGCTTGCGACAGGGGGCCAATGAGCAGTTCTTC,CASSLRQGANEQFF
TRBJ1-6,TRBV7-9,NA,NA,TGTGCCAGCAGCTTAGACAGTAGCTCCTATAATTCACCCCTCCACTTT,CASSLDSSSYNSPLHF
TRBJ2-1,TRBV18,NA,NA,TGTGCCAGCTCAGAAGCGCGAAATGAGCAGTTCTTC,CASSEARNEQFF
TRBJ1-2,TRBV19,NA,NA,TGTGCCAGTAGTACCCGGGACTCCGCAGGGAATGGCTACACCTTC,CASSTRDSAGNGYTF
TRBJ2-1,TRBV6-4,few,TRBD1,TGTGCCAGCAGTGACACTTACAGGGGGCGCAGGTACAATGAGCAGTTCTTC,CASSDTYRGRRYNEQFF
TRBJ2-7,TRBV6-5,NA,NA,TGTGCCAGCAGTTACTCCCGGGAAGCCTACGAGCAGTACTTC,CASSYSREAYEQYF
TRBJ2-5,TRBV19,NA,NA,TGTGCCAGTAGTATGAGCGGCAGGATCCTCGGGACCCAGTACTTC,CASSMSGRILGTQYF
TRBJ1-5,TRBV5-6,NA,NA,TGTGCCAGCAGCTTGGGACAGTCCTCCAATCAGCCCCAGCATTTT,CASSLGQSSNQPQHF
TRBJ2-7,TRBV7-8,few,TRBD2,TGTGCCAGCAGCTTACTAGCGGGAGCCTACGAGCAGTACTTC,CASSLLAGAYEQYF
TRBJ2-2,TRBV10-2,NA,NA,TGCGCCAGCAGTGTCGACTACACTAGGGGGGAGCTGTTTTTT,CASSVDYTRGELFF
TRBJ2-7,TRBV4-1,NA,TRBD1,TGCGCCAGCAGTTTAGGGACGGACAGGCACTCCTACGAGCAGTACTTC,CASSLGTDRHSYEQYF
TRBJ1-1,TRBV21-1,NA,NA,TGTGCCAGCAGCAAAAAATGCGTACGCACAGGCATCCCGAACACTGAAGCTTTCTTT,CASSKKCVRTGIPNTEAFF
TRBJ1-3,TRBV6-5,NA,NA,TGTGCCAGCAGTTTGACAGGCTCTGGAAACACCATATATTTT,CASSLTGSGNTIYF
TRBJ2-5,TRBV4-1,NA,NA,TGCGCCAGCAGTTTCTGGGGAGGAGGAGAGACCCAGTACTTC,CASSFWGGGETQYF
TRBJ2-7,TRBV7-2,NA,TRBD1,TGTGCCAGCAGCTCGGGACAGGGGGCCTACGAGCAGTACTTC,CASSSGQGAYEQYF
TRBJ2-5,TRBV11-2,NA,NA,TGTGCCAGCAGCTTAAGTGTCTCGGGTACCCAGTACTTC,CASSLSVSGTQYF
TRBJ2-1,TRBV25-1,NA,NA,TGTGCCAGCACAGAGGGCGCTAGCCGCTACAATGAGCAGTTCTTC,CASTEGASRYNEQFF
TRBJ2-7,TRBV7-9,NA,TRBD2,TGTGCCAGCAACCCCGGACTAGCGGAGTCCTACGAGCAGTACTTC,CASNPGLAESYEQYF
TRBJ1-2,TRBV18,NA,NA,TGTGCCAGCTCACCACCGGGCATTTATGGCTACACCTTC,CASSPPGIYGYTF
TRBJ2-3,TRBV4-3,NA,TRBD2,TGCGCCAGCAGGGCTAGCGGGGGGGCCCCAGATACGCAGTATTTT,CASRASGGAPDTQYF
TRBJ2-7,TRBV5-1,NA,NA,TGCGCCAGCAGCCGCACCGAGGTGGAGCAGCAGTACTTC,CASSRTEVEQQYF
TRBJ1-2,TRBV18,NA,TRBD1,TGTGCCAGCTCACCTCTCCCGGGACAGATAACCTATGGCTACACCTTC,CASSPLPGQITYGYTF
TRBJ2-2,TRBV4-1,NA,TRBD1,TGCGCCAGCAGCCAACAGGGGGTCGGGGAGCTGTTTTTT,CASSQQGVGELFF
TRBJ2-7,TRBV29-1,NA,TRBD1,TGCAGCGTTGAAGACCCCGGGGACAGCTACGAGCAGTACTTC,CSVEDPGDSYEQYF